This T cell receptor (beta chain) emerged from a study of blood T cell repertoires in COVID-19. About the research overall: Italy, Spain and the United States were the sources of the convalescent and acute COVID-19 samples. T cells, B-cell-depleted T cells, or PBMCs provided the cDNA or gDNA that served as material.

V shed 8 bases, J shed 6 bases, and the junction held 12 bases outside the gene matches. This CDR3 is 16 amino acids long. Germline V CDR1 and CDR2: SNHLY, FYNNEI. Sequencing used immunoSEQ multiplex PCR; TCRdb keeps in-frame clones, though not all of them. The data show 350,000 to 500,000 clones, with about 90% seen just once and roughly 0.87% held by the top ten. Seattle's cohort entered during active infection and was followed longitudinally. J is TRBJ1-6 and V is TRBV2, with 8 nucleotides matching TRBD1. The specimen sequenced was peripheral blood. The clonotype originates from a young man with COVID-19, enrolled during active disease. DNA for the CDR3: TGTGCCAGCCTACCTTTGTGGACAGGGATTAATTCACCCCTCCACTTT. This gives the protein CASLPLWTGINSPLHF.